Listed below are T cell receptor beta chains from one sample, sequenced in a study of blood T cell repertoires in COVID-19. Sequencing was performed with immunoSEQ multiplex PCR; in TCRdb, only in-frame clones are kept and a portion is missing. The table lists 73,000 or so clones, about four fifths of them singletons. The specimen sequenced was peripheral blood. These receptors were obtained from a man over 45 with active COVID-19. Each CDR3 is given with its conserved first and last residue. D genes are given only for firm matches. Size values are once, few and many counts, or a class for expanded clones, and some rows have none.

j_gene: TRBJ2-1; v_gene: TRBV9; abundance: .; d_gene: .; CDR3nt: TGTGCCAGCAGCTTAGACTCTCCTTCCTACAATGAGCAGTTCTTC; CDR3aa: CASSLDSPSYNEQFF
j_gene: TRBJ2-2; v_gene: TRBV18; abundance: .; d_gene: .; CDR3nt: TGTGCCAGCTCACCTTCCGACCGGGGTAGCGGGGAGCTGTTTTTT; CDR3aa: CASSPSDRGSGELFF
j_gene: TRBJ2-2; v_gene: TRBV4-3; abundance: .; d_gene: .; CDR3nt: TGCGCCAGCAGCCAACAAACTCGCACCGGGGAGCTGTTTTTT; CDR3aa: CASSQQTRTGELFF
j_gene: TRBJ2-5; v_gene: TRBV11-2; abundance: .; d_gene: TRBD2; CDR3nt: TGTGCCAGCAGCTCCGTGGCGGGAGAGGGGACCCAGTACTTC; CDR3aa: CASSSVAGEGTQYF
j_gene: TRBJ1-5; v_gene: TRBV12-3/TRBV12-4; abundance: .; d_gene: .; CDR3nt: TGTGCCAGCAGGCGACAGGTCAATCAGCCCCAGCATTTT; CDR3aa: CASRRQVNQPQHF
j_gene: TRBJ2-7; v_gene: TRBV10-1; abundance: few; d_gene: TRBD2; CDR3nt: TGCGCCAGCGGGACTAGCGGGGGACCACAGTACTTC; CDR3aa: CASGTSGGPQYF
j_gene: TRBJ2-1; v_gene: TRBV7-3; abundance: .; d_gene: .; CDR3nt: TGTGCCAGCAGCTTAGTCTCCGGGAGCTCCTACAATGAGCAGTTCTTC; CDR3aa: CASSLVSGSSYNEQFF
j_gene: TRBJ2-3; v_gene: TRBV7-2; abundance: .; d_gene: .; CDR3nt: TGTGCCAGCAGTTACGACCTCAGGCGCACAGATACGCAGTATTTT; CDR3aa: CASSYDLRRTDTQYF
j_gene: TRBJ1-6; v_gene: TRBV3-1/TRBV3-2; abundance: .; d_gene: .; CDR3nt: TGTGCCAGCAGCCTCTTAAGGGGTGATGGGGCACCCCTCCACTTT; CDR3aa: CASSLLRGDGAPLHF
j_gene: TRBJ1-2; v_gene: TRBV7-6; abundance: .; d_gene: TRBD1; CDR3nt: TGTGCCAGCAGCTCCGGACAGGGGGCTTTAGGTGGCCACACCTTC; CDR3aa: CASSSGQGALGGHTF
j_gene: TRBJ1-5; v_gene: TRBV6-5; abundance: .; d_gene: .; CDR3nt: TGTGCCAGCAGCGCAGTGACGGAGGCTGGTCAGCCCCAGCATTTT; CDR3aa: CASSAVTEAGQPQHF
j_gene: TRBJ2-3; v_gene: TRBV6-2/TRBV6-3; abundance: once; d_gene: TRBD2; CDR3nt: TGTGCCAGCAGTTACGGGACTAGCCCCACGGGATATACGCAGTATTTT; CDR3aa: CASSYGTSPTGYTQYF
j_gene: TRBJ2-7; v_gene: TRBV18; abundance: .; d_gene: TRBD1; CDR3nt: TGTGCCAGCTCACAGGGACAGGAGATCTACGAGCAGTACTTC; CDR3aa: CASSQGQEIYEQYF
j_gene: TRBJ1-1; v_gene: TRBV7-8; abundance: .; d_gene: .; CDR3nt: TGTGCCAGCAGCTTAGGGGCAGCTCGCGGGGCCATGGACACTGAAGCTTTCTTT; CDR3aa: CASSLGAARGAMDTEAFF
j_gene: TRBJ1-2; v_gene: TRBV7-9; abundance: .; d_gene: TRBD1; CDR3nt: TGTGCCAGCAGCCCCCGGGACAGTTATGGCTACACCTTC; CDR3aa: CASSPRDSYGYTF
j_gene: TRBJ2-3; v_gene: TRBV6-5; abundance: .; d_gene: TRBD2; CDR3nt: TGTGCCAGCAGAGATACTAGCGCCACAGATACGCAGTATTTT; CDR3aa: CASRDTSATDTQYF
j_gene: TRBJ1-2; v_gene: TRBV5-1; abundance: once; d_gene: TRBD1; CDR3nt: TGCGCCAGCAGCAAGGGACAGTCTGACTATGGCTACACCTTC; CDR3aa: CASSKGQSDYGYTF
j_gene: TRBJ1-2; v_gene: TRBV6-5; abundance: .; d_gene: TRBD1; CDR3nt: TGTGCCAGCAGTACACCGGGACAGGGAGCCCCTGGCTACACCTTC; CDR3aa: CASSTPGQGAPGYTF
j_gene: TRBJ1-3; v_gene: TRBV4-1; abundance: .; d_gene: .; CDR3nt: TGCGCCAGCAGCCAAGACAATTCTGGAAACACCATATATTTT; CDR3aa: CASSQDNSGNTIYF
j_gene: TRBJ1-6; v_gene: TRBV27; abundance: .; d_gene: TRBD1; CDR3nt: TGTGCCAGCAGTCGACAGGGGGAGGAGTCCCTCCACTTT; CDR3aa: CASSRQGEESLHF
j_gene: TRBJ1-2; v_gene: TRBV7-2; abundance: .; d_gene: .; CDR3nt: TGTGCCAGCAGCTTAGCGACCGCAGGGTTATATGGCTACACCTTC; CDR3aa: CASSLATAGLYGYTF
j_gene: TRBJ2-7; v_gene: TRBV5-1; abundance: .; d_gene: TRBD1; CDR3nt: TGCGCCAGCAGCTTGTCTACAGGGGGAATTGTCTACGAGCAGTACTTC; CDR3aa: CASSLSTGGIVYEQYF
j_gene: TRBJ2-1; v_gene: TRBV6-5; abundance: .; d_gene: TRBD2; CDR3nt: TGTGCCAGCAGGTTAGCGGGAGAATCGGGGAATGAGCAGTTCTTC; CDR3aa: CASRLAGESGNEQFF
j_gene: TRBJ2-2; v_gene: TRBV5-1; abundance: once; d_gene: TRBD2; CDR3nt: TGCGCCAGCAGCATGACGGGGGGGCGTTTAAGCACCGGGGAGCTGTTTTTT; CDR3aa: CASSMTGGRLSTGELFF
j_gene: TRBJ2-5; v_gene: TRBV6-5; abundance: .; d_gene: TRBD2; CDR3nt: TGTGCCAGCAGTCCTCAACTAGCGGAACAAGAGACCCAGTACTTC; CDR3aa: CASSPQLAEQETQYF
j_gene: TRBJ2-1; v_gene: TRBV5-4; abundance: .; d_gene: TRBD2; CDR3nt: TGTGCCAGCAGCGGGGGAGTAGCGGGACTTCTTAATGAGCAGTTCTTC; CDR3aa: CASSGGVAGLLNEQFF
j_gene: TRBJ2-2; v_gene: TRBV9; abundance: .; d_gene: .; CDR3nt: TGTGCCAGCAGCCTCCAGTCGAACACCGGGGAGCTGTTTTTT; CDR3aa: CASSLQSNTGELFF
j_gene: TRBJ2-5; v_gene: TRBV3-1/TRBV3-2; abundance: .; d_gene: .; CDR3nt: TGTGCCAGCAGCCAGACCTCGTTAGCAGCCCAAGAGACCCAGTACTTC; CDR3aa: CASSQTSLAAQETQYF
j_gene: TRBJ2-7; v_gene: TRBV28; abundance: .; d_gene: .; CDR3nt: TGTGCCAGCAGTTCTCCGCAGGGACTCTCCTACGAGCAGTACTTC; CDR3aa: CASSSPQGLSYEQYF
j_gene: TRBJ1-5; v_gene: TRBV6-1; abundance: .; d_gene: .; CDR3nt: TGTGCCAGCAGTGAAGACCAACTCGGCGGCCCCCAGCATTTT; CDR3aa: CASSEDQLGGPQHF
j_gene: TRBJ1-2; v_gene: TRBV28; abundance: few; d_gene: TRBD1; CDR3nt: TGTGCCAGCAGGGCGACAGGGTTTAACCGTGGCTACACCTTC; CDR3aa: CASRATGFNRGYTF
j_gene: TRBJ1-6; v_gene: TRBV19; abundance: few; d_gene: .; CDR3nt: TGTGCCAGTAAGGCTCAGGGGTATAATTCACCCCTCCACTTT; CDR3aa: CASKAQGYNSPLHF
j_gene: TRBJ2-4; v_gene: TRBV7-6; abundance: .; d_gene: .; CDR3nt: TGTGCCAGCAGCTTAGGCCAGGTCGGGGACATTCAGTACTTC; CDR3aa: CASSLGQVGDIQYF
j_gene: TRBJ1-5; v_gene: TRBV5-6; abundance: .; d_gene: TRBD1; CDR3nt: TGTGCCAGCAGCCTAGCGACCGGGACAGATAGCAATCAGCCCCAGCATTTT; CDR3aa: CASSLATGTDSNQPQHF
j_gene: TRBJ1-2; v_gene: TRBV28; abundance: few; d_gene: .; CDR3nt: TGTGCCAGCAGTTTTGGGGCCATGGAAAGCCATGGCTACACCTTC; CDR3aa: CASSFGAMESHGYTF
j_gene: TRBJ2-3; v_gene: TRBV3-1/TRBV3-2; abundance: .; d_gene: .; CDR3nt: TGTGCCAGCAGCCAGGAGCGCGAGAGTGATACGCAGTATTTT; CDR3aa: CASSQERESDTQYF
j_gene: TRBJ2-3; v_gene: TRBV10-3; abundance: .; d_gene: .; CDR3nt: TGTGCCATCAGTGAGGGGGGAGGCCCAGATACGCAGTATTTT; CDR3aa: CAISEGGGPDTQYF
j_gene: TRBJ2-3; v_gene: TRBV5-6; abundance: .; d_gene: TRBD2; CDR3nt: TGTGCCAGCAGCCCCCTAGCGGGGGGGTTCACAGATACGCAGTATTTT; CDR3aa: CASSPLAGGFTDTQYF
j_gene: TRBJ2-1; v_gene: TRBV2; abundance: few; d_gene: TRBD2; CDR3nt: TGTGCCAGCAAGGATCCGAGGACTAGCGGGGATGGGGCCTACAATGAGCAGTTCTTC; CDR3aa: CASKDPRTSGDGAYNEQFF
j_gene: TRBJ2-1; v_gene: TRBV5-8; abundance: many; d_gene: TRBD1; CDR3nt: TGTGCCAGCAGCTCCAGCTCCGGGACAGGTCTCTACAATGAGCAGTTCTTC; CDR3aa: CASSSSSGTGLYNEQFF
j_gene: TRBJ2-1; v_gene: TRBV2; abundance: .; d_gene: TRBD2; CDR3nt: TGTGCCAGCTCACCGGGACTAGCGGGGGCCTTCTCCTACAATGAGCAGTTCTTC; CDR3aa: CASSPGLAGAFSYNEQFF
j_gene: TRBJ2-5; v_gene: TRBV19; abundance: .; d_gene: .; CDR3nt: TGTGCCAGTAGTATAGGCGGCAGCCAAGAGACCCAGTACTTC; CDR3aa: CASSIGGSQETQYF
j_gene: TRBJ2-5; v_gene: TRBV12-3/TRBV12-4; abundance: .; d_gene: .; CDR3nt: TGTGCCAGCAGGGCTAGGTTGGAGACCCAGTACTTC; CDR3aa: CASRARLETQYF
j_gene: TRBJ2-7; v_gene: TRBV20-1; abundance: .; d_gene: TRBD2; CDR3nt: TGCAGTGCTAGTGGACTAGCGGGATTCGCGAACGAGCAGTACTTC; CDR3aa: CSASGLAGFANEQYF
j_gene: TRBJ2-3; v_gene: TRBV9; abundance: .; d_gene: .; CDR3nt: TGTGCCAGCAGCATCACTCCAGGGTCAGATACGCAGTATTTT; CDR3aa: CASSITPGSDTQYF
j_gene: TRBJ1-5; v_gene: TRBV7-6; abundance: .; d_gene: TRBD1; CDR3nt: TGTGCCAGCAGCAAAGGGACAGGGAGGGGACAGCCCCAGCATTTT; CDR3aa: CASSKGTGRGQPQHF
j_gene: TRBJ2-3; v_gene: TRBV27; abundance: .; d_gene: TRBD2; CDR3nt: TGTGCCAGCAGTTTAGCCCTAGCGGGGGGGTCCGGCACAGATACGCAGTATTTT; CDR3aa: CASSLALAGGSGTDTQYF
j_gene: TRBJ2-6; v_gene: TRBV4-2; abundance: .; d_gene: TRBD2; CDR3nt: TGTGCCAGCAGCCAGGGGGGGCTAGCGGGAGTAGGAGGGGCCAACGTCCTGACTTTC; CDR3aa: CASSQGGLAGVGGANVLTF
j_gene: TRBJ1-2; v_gene: TRBV6-5; abundance: .; d_gene: .; CDR3nt: TGTGCCAGCAGTTCCGGGGTTAGAGGCTACACCTTC; CDR3aa: CASSSGVRGYTF
j_gene: TRBJ1-6; v_gene: TRBV18; abundance: .; d_gene: TRBD1; CDR3nt: TGTGCCAGCTCACTCGGGACAGGGATGACTAATTCACCCCTCCACTTT; CDR3aa: CASSLGTGMTNSPLHF
j_gene: TRBJ1-1; v_gene: TRBV7-9; abundance: few; d_gene: TRBD1; CDR3nt: TGTGCCAGCAGAGGAGCCTACAGGGGAGAAGGGAACACTGAAGCTTTCTTT; CDR3aa: CASRGAYRGEGNTEAFF
j_gene: TRBJ2-7; v_gene: TRBV13; abundance: .; d_gene: .; CDR3nt: TGTGCCAGCAGCTTAAACCCCATCTACTCCTACGAGCAGTACTTC; CDR3aa: CASSLNPIYSYEQYF
j_gene: TRBJ2-7; v_gene: TRBV6-6; abundance: .; d_gene: .; CDR3nt: TGTGCCAGCAGGGAATGGGGGCCTCTTGGCGAGCAGTACTTC; CDR3aa: CASREWGPLGEQYF
j_gene: TRBJ1-5; v_gene: TRBV6-2/TRBV6-3; abundance: .; d_gene: .; CDR3nt: TGTGCCAGCAGCCCTAATGTCGGAGATCAGCCCCAGCATTTT; CDR3aa: CASSPNVGDQPQHF